This is a list of T cell receptor beta chains from one sample in a study of T-cell memory formation after mild COVID-19. Each CDR3 protein gets one entry after TCRdb re-called the 5' RACE reads with MiXCR. The data contain 410,000 or so distinct CDR3 sequences, 23% of them singletons. What was sequenced was PBMCs or a T cell subset sorted from them (not recorded which). The source is an adult woman who had mild COVID-19 (a few samples of this study predate the infection). Cell type and time point are not known. Each CDR3 is given with its conserved first and last residue. The D gene is left open where the match is weak. Clone sizes are given selectively: once, few, many, or a class where the clone is expanded.

TGTGCCAGCAGTTTTGGAGGGAATGACGAGCAGTACTTC,CASSFGGNDEQYF,few,NA,TRBV12-3/TRBV12-4,TRBJ2-7,13
TGCGCCAGCAGCATCGGACAGGAGACCTACGAGCAGTACTTC,CASSIGQETYEQYF,NA,TRBD1,TRBV5-1,TRBJ2-7,14
TGTGCCAGCAGCTTGGAGGGGCCCGCTGAAGCTTTCTTT,CASSLEGPAEAFF,few,NA,TRBV7-9,TRBJ1-1,13
TGTGCCAGCAGCTTGGCCGGGGTCAGGGGCTTAGTGGATAGCAATCAGCCCCAGCATTTT,CASSLAGVRGLVDSNQPQHF,NA,NA,TRBV5-6,TRBJ1-5,20
TGTGCCAGCAGCTTGGTGGGGACAGGGGTGCCAGATACGCAGTATTTT,CASSLVGTGVPDTQYF,NA,TRBD1,TRBV5-6,TRBJ2-3,16
TGTGCCAGCAGCCAAGTGGGGCAGCAGGGGTACAATGAGCAGTTCTTC,CASSQVGQQGYNEQFF,NA,NA,TRBV14,TRBJ2-1,16
TGTGCCAGCAGTGTTAGCGGGAGGAGCACCGGGGAGCTGTTTTTT,CASSVSGRSTGELFF,few,TRBD2,TRBV25-1,TRBJ2-2,15
TGTGCCAGCAGTTTTTTCCTCTCGGGGACGCCGCATGGCTACACCTTC,CASSFFLSGTPHGYTF,NA,NA,TRBV27,TRBJ1-2,16
TGTGCCACTAGGGGAGGTAATGAGCAGTTCTTC,CATRGGNEQFF,few,NA,TRBV19,TRBJ2-1,11
TGTGCCAGCAGTCAGTTTATCGGGGAGCTGTTTTTT,CASSQFIGELFF,NA,NA,TRBV6-5,TRBJ2-2,12
TGTGCCACCAGTGATTTGGGCCGGACACCCGGAGATACGCAGTATTTT,CATSDLGRTPGDTQYF,NA,NA,TRBV24-1,TRBJ2-3,16
TGTGCCAGCAGCGTCCTCACCTACGAGCAGTACTTC,CASSVLTYEQYF,few,NA,TRBV9,TRBJ2-7,12
TGTGCCAGCAGCTTAGGGGGACTAGCGTATGAGCAGTTCTTC,CASSLGGLAYEQFF,NA,TRBD2,TRBV7-2,TRBJ2-1,14
TGTGCCAGCAGCCGACTCGCTGGACACCTCTATGGCTACACCTTC,CASSRLAGHLYGYTF,NA,NA,TRBV3-1,TRBJ1-2,15
TGTGCCAGCAGCTTAGACCCTAGCGGAGCCTACAATGAGCAGTTCTTC,CASSLDPSGAYNEQFF,NA,TRBD2,TRBV7-2,TRBJ2-1,16
TGTGCCAGCAGAAGGACAGGGGCCAGCGGGAGGGGAGGCAATGAGCAGTTCTTC,CASRRTGASGRGGNEQFF,few,NA,TRBV6-2/TRBV6-3,TRBJ2-1,18
TGTGCCAGCAGCTTATCCCTAGCGGGGAGTAATGAGCAGTTCTTC,CASSLSLAGSNEQFF,NA,TRBD2,TRBV7-2,TRBJ2-1,15
TGCGCCAGCAGCCAGTGGCGGGGGTCCTCCTACGAGCAGTACTTC,CASSQWRGSSYEQYF,NA,TRBD2,TRBV4-3,TRBJ2-7,15
TGTGCCAGCACCGCGGTTTTCTATGGCTACACCTTC,CASTAVFYGYTF,NA,NA,TRBV12-3/TRBV12-4,TRBJ1-2,12
TGTGCCAGCAGCTTGGCAGCAGAGCAGTTCTTC,CASSLAAEQFF,many,NA,TRBV5-1,TRBJ2-1,11
TGTGCCAGCAGTGATCCATACAGGGTGAACACTGAAGCTTTCTTT,CASSDPYRVNTEAFF,NA,NA,TRBV25-1,TRBJ1-1,15
TGCGCCAGCAGCCCTGAAGCGGGAGCGACCTACGAGCAGTACTTC,CASSPEAGATYEQYF,NA,TRBD2,TRBV4-3,TRBJ2-7,15
TGCGCCAGCAGCCAAGATTTGCGGGAGGGCGCAGATACGCAGTATTTT,CASSQDLREGADTQYF,NA,TRBD2,TRBV4-3,TRBJ2-3,16
TGTGCCAGCAGCTCCGACAGGGCACCCTACGAGCAGTACTTC,CASSSDRAPYEQYF,few,TRBD1,TRBV7-9,TRBJ2-7,14
TGCGCCAGCAGCTTGGAAGCAGGGACATCTGGAAACACCATATATTTT,CASSLEAGTSGNTIYF,once,NA,TRBV5-1,TRBJ1-3,16
TGTGCCAGCAGCCCGGGACTAGCGAACTACGAGCAGTACTTC,CASSPGLANYEQYF,NA,TRBD2,TRBV7-2,TRBJ2-7,14
TGTGCCAGCAGTCGCCCGGGCTACGTGGAGACCCAGTACTTC,CASSRPGYVETQYF,NA,NA,TRBV7-9,TRBJ2-5,14
TGTGCCAGCATCCCGAGACTAGCGGGGGGTGTTGGCGAGCAGTACTTC,CASIPRLAGGVGEQYF,NA,TRBD2,TRBV7-8,TRBJ2-7,16
TGTGCCTGGAGTGTAGAGAGGTTTGAAGCTTTCTTT,CAWSVERFEAFF,NA,NA,TRBV30,TRBJ1-1,12
TGTGCCAGCAGTCAAGCGAGCGGGATGGTGGGTGAGCAGTTCTTC,CASSQASGMVGEQFF,many,TRBD2,TRBV5-5,TRBJ2-1,15
TGTGCCAGCAGCGGTTTCGGACAGAAGAGCACAGATACGCAGTATTTT,CASSGFGQKSTDTQYF,once,NA,TRBV9,TRBJ2-3,16
TGTGCCACCAGCAGAGTTGGAGCGAACACAGATACGCAGTATTTT,CATSRVGANTDTQYF,NA,NA,TRBV15,TRBJ2-3,15
TGTGCCAGCAGTGTGAGACAGGGGTCAGAGACCCAGTACTTC,CASSVRQGSETQYF,NA,TRBD1,TRBV12-3/TRBV12-4,TRBJ2-5,14